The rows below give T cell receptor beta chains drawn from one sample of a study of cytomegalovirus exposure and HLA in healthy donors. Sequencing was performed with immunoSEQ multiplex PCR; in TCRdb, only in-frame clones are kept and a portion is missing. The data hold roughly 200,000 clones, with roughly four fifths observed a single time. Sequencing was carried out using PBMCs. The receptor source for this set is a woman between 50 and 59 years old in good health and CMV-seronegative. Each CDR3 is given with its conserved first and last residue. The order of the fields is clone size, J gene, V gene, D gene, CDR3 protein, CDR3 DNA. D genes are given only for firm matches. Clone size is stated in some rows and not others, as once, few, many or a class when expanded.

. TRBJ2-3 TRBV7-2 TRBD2 CASHTSGRNADTQYF TGTGCCAGTCACACTAGCGGGAGAAATGCAGATACGCAGTATTTT
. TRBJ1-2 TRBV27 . CASSTQGGGYTF TGTGCCAGCAGTACCCAGGGAGGCGGCTACACCTTC
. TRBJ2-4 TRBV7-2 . CASSLEAGIAKNIQYF TGTGCCAGCAGCTTAGAGGCGGGGATAGCCAAAAACATTCAGTACTTC
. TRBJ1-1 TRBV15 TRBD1 CATSRAGTGSTEAFF TGTGCCACCAGCAGGGCCGGGACAGGGAGCACTGAAGCTTTCTTT
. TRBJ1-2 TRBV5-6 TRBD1 CASTWTGGDGYTF TGTGCCAGCACCTGGACAGGGGGTGATGGCTACACCTTC
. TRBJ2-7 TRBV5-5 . CASSPVLTTVGREQYF TGTGCCAGCAGCCCTGTGCTTACAACCGTTGGGAGGGAGCAGTACTTC
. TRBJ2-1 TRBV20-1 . CSAMRSDEQFF TGCAGTGCTATGAGATCCGATGAGCAGTTCTTC
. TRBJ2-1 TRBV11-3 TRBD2 CASSTGRGGRNEQFF TGTGCCAGCTCCACGGGCCGGGGGGGCCGCAATGAGCAGTTCTTC
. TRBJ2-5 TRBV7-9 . CASSFTGLEETQYF TGTGCCAGCAGCTTTACAGGGTTAGAGGAGACCCAGTACTTC
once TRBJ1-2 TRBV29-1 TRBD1 CSVEIIPRQGQGYGYTF TGCAGCGTTGAAATCATACCCCGCCAGGGACAGGGCTATGGCTACACCTTC
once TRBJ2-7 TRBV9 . CASSGEVRGREQYF TGTGCCAGCAGCGGGGAGGTGAGGGGGCGAGAGCAGTACTTC
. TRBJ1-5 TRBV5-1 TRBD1 CASSAGTGEQPQHF TGCGCCAGCAGCGCCGGGACAGGGGAACAGCCCCAGCATTTT
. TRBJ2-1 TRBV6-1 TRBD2 CASSGDSGREQFF TGTGCCAGCAGTGGAGATAGCGGGAGAGAGCAGTTCTTC
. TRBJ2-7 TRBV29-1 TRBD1 CSVDLGGYRGAYEQYF TGCAGCGTCGATTTAGGGGGTTACAGGGGCGCCTACGAGCAGTACTTC